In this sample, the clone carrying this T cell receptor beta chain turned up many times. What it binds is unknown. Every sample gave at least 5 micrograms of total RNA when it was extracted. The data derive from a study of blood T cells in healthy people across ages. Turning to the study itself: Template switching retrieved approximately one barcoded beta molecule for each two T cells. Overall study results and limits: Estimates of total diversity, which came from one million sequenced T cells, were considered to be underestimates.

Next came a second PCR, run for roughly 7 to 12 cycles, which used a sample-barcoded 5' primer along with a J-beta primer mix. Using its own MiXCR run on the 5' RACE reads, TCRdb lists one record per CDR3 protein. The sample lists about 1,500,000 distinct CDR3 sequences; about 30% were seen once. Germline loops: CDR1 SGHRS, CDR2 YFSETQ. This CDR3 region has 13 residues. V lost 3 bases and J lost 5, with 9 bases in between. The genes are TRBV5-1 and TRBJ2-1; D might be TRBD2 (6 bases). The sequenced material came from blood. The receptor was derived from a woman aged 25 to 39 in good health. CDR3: CASSSGAHNEQFF. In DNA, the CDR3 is TGCGCCAGCAGCTCGGGAGCACACAATGAGCAGTTCTTC. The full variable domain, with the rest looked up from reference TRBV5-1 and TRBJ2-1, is KAGVTQTPRYLIKTRGQQVTLSCSPISGHRSVSWYQQTPGQGLQFLFEYFSETQRNKGNFPGRFSGRQFSNSRSEMNVSTLELGDSALYLCASSSGAHNEQFFGPGTRLTVL.